Listed here are 19 T cell receptor beta chains from one sample, sequenced in a study of T cells after yellow fever vaccination. One entry per CDR3 protein results from TCRdb running MiXCR on the 5' RACE reads. There are around 260,000 distinct CDR3 sequences in the sample; roughly 5.6% occur only once, and 2.5% to 4% lies in the top ten. The sample consisted of CD4+ T cells sorted from PBMCs, taken on the day of the yellow fever booster vaccination. These receptors all come from a man between 18 and 35 years old who received the YFV17D yellow fever vaccine.

The chain couples TRBV7-9 to TRBJ1-1; TRBD1 matches 9 bases. The CDR3 is 14 amino acids. Germline CDR1 SEHNR, CDR2 FQNEAQ (reference sequence). The V segment lost 2 bases and the J segment 6 bases; nucleotides outside the gene matches: 4. The CDR3 loop is CASSLTGGWSEAFF. The CDR3 region has the DNA TGTGCCAGCAGCTTAACAGGGGGCTGGTCTGAAGCTTTCTTT.

The chain employs TRBV5-1 and TRBJ2-5, with TRBD2 matching over 11 bases. Per germline, CDR1 SGHRS and CDR2 YFSETQ. The CDR3 extends over 14 amino acids. V lost 9 bases, J lost 5 bases, and 9 bases stayed unmatched. The CDR3 loop reads CATKRSGREETQYF. The CDR3 nucleotides are TGCGCCACCAAACGTAGCGGGAGGGAGGAGACCCAGTACTTC.

This clonotype came up many times. V usage is TRBV11-2 and J usage is TRBJ2-5, with no clear D. CDR1 and CDR2 (germline): SGHAT, FQNNGV. The CDR3 runs to 13 residues. V was pared by 4 bases and J by 5 bases, with 11 bases between. CDR3 protein: CASSSWMRETQYF. The CDR3 bases are TGTGCCAGCAGCTCCTGGATGAGGGAGACCCAGTACTTC.

This clonotype was seen repeatedly, ten times or more. The chain links TRBV7-3 to TRBJ2-2; possible D gene TRBD1, 7 bases. V lost 2 bases, J lost 7 bases, and 11 bases lay in between. From germline, CDR1 is SGHTA and CDR2 FQGTGA. The length of the CDR3 is 14 residues. DNA for the CDR3: TGTGCCAGCAGCTTAGGAGGGGGCAGCGGGGAGCTGTTTTTT. Its translation: CASSLGGGSGELFF.

This clonotype was found many times. The rearrangement joins TRBV12-3 or TRBV12-4 to TRBJ2-2; maybe TRBD2 (6 bases). The CDR3 is 15 residues long. With 6 bases removed from V and 3 bases from J, the gap between germline ends came to 14 bases. The CDR3 region has the DNA TGTGCCAGCAGCTTCTTGTCGGGGGACACCGGGGAGCTGTTTTTT. Protein: CASSFLSGDTGELFF.

V usage is TRBV7-2 and J usage is TRBJ2-4; D not certain. The V end was cut by 1 base, the J end by 9 bases, with 4 bases between. The CDR3 consists of 11 residues. Germline assignment: CDR1 SGHTA and CDR2 FQGNSA. DNA for the CDR3: TGTGCCAGCAGCTTAGAAGGCATTCAGTACTTC. Protein product: CASSLEGIQYF.

This clonotype was seen more than once but under ten times. The V call is TRBV4-1, the J call TRBJ2-6, with 8 positions matching TRBD1. With V trimmed by 3 bases and J by 6 bases, 13 bases remained unmatched. From germline, CDR1 is MGHRA and CDR2 YSYEKL. The CDR3 extends over 18 amino acids. In DNA form, the CDR3 reads TGCGCCAGCAGCCACTTCCCGGGACAGGCAATTGAGGCCAACGTCCTGACTTTC. This sequence encodes CASSHFPGQAIEANVLTF.

This chain links TRBV7-3 with TRBJ2-1; 11 bases are shared with TRBD2. The V segment lost 5 bases and the J segment 1 base; nucleotides outside the gene matches: 7. Germline CDR1 and CDR2: SGHTA and FQGTGA. The CDR3 consists of 17 residues. The CDR3 reads CASSPTLAGGSYNEQFF. In DNA form, the CDR3 reads TGTGCCAGCAGCCCCACGCTAGCGGGGGGTTCCTACAATGAGCAGTTCTTC.

This clonotype appeared a few times. This chain joins TRBV5-4 and TRBJ1-4, with 7 bases identical to TRBD1. The CDR3 has 15 amino acids. The germline gives CDR1 SGHNT, CDR2 YYREEE (reference sequence). Losses at the gene ends were 3 bases for V and 4 bases for J; bases not matched to a gene: 6. The CDR3 loop reads CASSSGDSLNEKLFF. The CDR3 DNA follows: TGTGCCAGCAGCTCTGGGGACAGCCTTAATGAAAAACTGTTTTTT.

The J gene is TRBJ1-1, the V gene TRBV7-2; D unclear. With 2 bases removed from V and 7 bases from J, the gap between germline ends came to 5 bases. The CDR3 contains 11 residues. Germline CDR1 and CDR2: SGHTA and FQGNSA. The CDR3 sequence is CASSLQFEAFF. The CDR3 nucleotides read TGTGCCAGCAGCTTACAGTTTGAAGCTTTCTTT.

Many counts were recorded for this clonotype. The chain uses TRBV28 and TRBJ1-3; D gene uncertain. The CDR3 runs 14 residues. Germline V lookup: CDR1 MDHEN, CDR2 SYDVKM. V gave up 7 bases and J gave up 0 bases, with 10 bases separating them. The CDR3 nucleotides are TGTGCCAGCACCAGACCTCACTCTGGAAACACCATATATTTT. It encodes CASTRPHSGNTIYF.

The V call is TRBV5-4, the J call TRBJ2-3; no firm D call. There are 13 residues in the CDR3. V was trimmed by 6 bases and J by 2 bases, leaving 10 bases between them. Germline loops: CDR1 SGHNT, CDR2 YYREEE (reference sequence). The DNA for the CDR3 is TGTGCCAGCATCCGATTAATCACAGATACGCAGTATTTT. The encoded protein is CASIRLITDTQYF.

This clonotype was counted only a few times. The chain joins TRBV18 to TRBJ1-1; D gene unclear. Germline V lookup: CDR1 KGHSH, CDR2 LQKENI. CDR3 length: 14 amino acids. Trimming stripped 0 bases from V and 1 base from J, with 6 bases between. CDR3 DNA sequence: TGTGCCAGCTCACCACCGAATCAGAACACTGAAGCTTTCTTT. Its translation is CASSPPNQNTEAFF.

The chain uses TRBV5-6 and TRBJ2-7, with 12 bases matching TRBD1. This CDR3 has 14 amino acids. Germline-derived CDR1 and CDR2 are SGHDT and YYEEEE. The J segment lost 5 bases and the V segment lost 3 bases, leaving 3 bases of the junction unmatched. The CDR3: CASSWRDRGHEQYF. The CDR3 DNA reads TGTGCCAGCAGCTGGCGGGACAGGGGGCACGAGCAGTACTTC.

This clonotype showed up many times. The V and J genes are TRBV9 and TRBJ1-1; no reliable D call. The CDR3 sequence is 15 residues long. V gave up 0 bases and J gave up 0 bases, with 9 bases separating them. The germline V gene encodes CDR1 SGDLS and CDR2 YYNGEE. The DNA for the CDR3 is TGTGCCAGCAGCGTAGTTGGCCAGCTGAACACTGAAGCTTTCTTT. Protein: CASSVVGQLNTEAFF.

This clonotype was picked up many times. The chain couples TRBV6-5 to TRBJ1-5; 8 bases map to TRBD1. Losses at the gene ends were 2 bases for V and 7 bases for J; bases not matched to a gene: 7. The CDR3 totals 15 residues. CDR1 and CDR2 (germline): MNHEY, SVGAGI. The CDR3 DNA sequence: TGTGCCAGCAGTTACGAGCGGACAGGGCAGCAGCCCCAGCATTTT. Translation: CASSYERTGQQPQHF.

The gene calls are TRBV7-9 and TRBJ2-7; perhaps D is TRBD1 or TRBD2 (5 bases each). Germline CDR1 SEHNR, CDR2 FQNEAQ (reference sequence). The germline V and J ends were trimmed by 5 bases and 6 bases, with 17 bases remaining between them. The CDR3 has 14 residues. This CDR3 reads CASSHAGAGIEQYV. CDR3 nucleotide sequence: TGTGCCAGCAGCCACGCCGGGGCAGGGATCGAGCAGTACGTC.

V gene TRBV14 combines with J gene TRBJ1-1; 8 positions agree with TRBD1. The CDR3 is 13 residues long. V gave up 3 bases and J gave up 5 bases; unmatched junction bases: 2. Germline CDR1 and CDR2: SGHDN and FVKESK. The CDR3 nucleotides read TGTGCCAGCAGCCAGGGACAGGCTACTGAAGCTTTCTTT. This codes for CASSQGQATEAFF.

This clonotype was seen a handful of times. The J gene is TRBJ2-5, the V gene TRBV10-3, with TRBD1 identical over 8 bases. V lost 4 bases, J lost 1 base, and 2 bases stayed unmatched. This CDR3 is built from 14 residues. CDR1 and CDR2 from the germline V gene are ENHRY and SYGVKD. The CDR3 bases are TGTGCCATCAGTGCTACAGGGGGCCAAGAGACCCAGTACTTC. Translating gives CAISATGGQETQYF.